The rows below give T cell receptor beta chains drawn from one sample of a study of T cell repertoires in cytomegalovirus infection. From the reads, TCRdb called clonotypes with MiXCR, one entry per CDR3 protein. The repertoire holds 300,000 to 400,000 distinct CDR3 sequences, with around a quarter as singletons. Which antigens these TCRs recognize remains unknown. Sequencing was performed on cultured PBMCs, taken from culture after CMV antigen stimulation. The origin of the receptors is a human donor in good health (CMV status not recorded). Some clones in this sample may be carry-over from other donors' samples. CDR3s include the opening cysteine and the closing phenylalanine or tryptophan.

v_call | cdr3_length | cdr3_aa
TRBV27 | 15 | CASSWGHRGSNEQFF
TRBV7-8 | 17 | CASSLDGRWETNQPQHF
TRBV5-5 | 14 | CASSFEGISSEAFF
TRBV7-4 | 15 | CASSLSGGFYNEQFF
TRBV4-1 | 16 | CASSRLSGSTYNEQFF
TRBV28 | 16 | CASSSNLETLGNTIYF
TRBV20-1 | 12 | CSATLAGEVQYF
TRBV6-1 | 14 | CASTRTQSYNEQFF
TRBV6-8 | 14 | CASKPQAAAEKLFF
TRBV7-8 | 10 | CASSSREEYF
TRBV5-6 | 16 | CASSPGGPSSYNEQFF
TRBV7-6 | 15 | CASSPGADSYNEQFF
TRBV11-2 | 15 | CASSLWLAGVETQYF
TRBV13 | 14 | CASSAGYLGTEAFF
TRBV6-1 | 12 | CASGRGYEKLFF
TRBV25-1 | 16 | CASSEYSGRVFNEQFF
TRBV28 | 15 | CASNTQGQASYEQYF
TRBV6-6 | 15 | CASSYPGSGANVLTF
TRBV4-1 | 12 | CASSQDGGEQYF
TRBV7-9 | 18 | CASSSPLTSGGPYNEQFF
TRBV7-2 | 12 | CASSYRNSPLHF
TRBV27 | 19 | CASSLYGVEAGESTDTQYF
TRBV7-2 | 15 | CASSLVVSGSETQYF